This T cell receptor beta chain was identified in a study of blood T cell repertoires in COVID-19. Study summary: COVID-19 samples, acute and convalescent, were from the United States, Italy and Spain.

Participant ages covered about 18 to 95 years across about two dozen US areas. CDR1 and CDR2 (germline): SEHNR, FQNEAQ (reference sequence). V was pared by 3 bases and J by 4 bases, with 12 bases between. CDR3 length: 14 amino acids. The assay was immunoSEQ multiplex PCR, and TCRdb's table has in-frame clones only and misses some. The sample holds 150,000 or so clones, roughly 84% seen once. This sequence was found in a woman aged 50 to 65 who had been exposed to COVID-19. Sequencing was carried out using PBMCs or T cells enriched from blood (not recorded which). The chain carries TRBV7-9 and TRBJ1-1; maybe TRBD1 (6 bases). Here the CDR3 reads CASSFAGEITEAFF. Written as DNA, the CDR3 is TGTGCCAGCAGCTTCGCAGGGGAAATCACTGAAGCTTTCTTT. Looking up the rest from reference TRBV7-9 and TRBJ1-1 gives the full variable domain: DTGVSQNPRHKITKRGQNVTFRCDPISEHNRLYWYRQTLGQGPEFLTYFQNEAQLEKSRLLSDRFSAERPKGSFSTLEIQRTEQGDSAMYLCASSFAGEITEAFFGQGTRLTVV.